This T cell receptor beta chain was sequenced for a study of T cell clonotyping in hematopoietic cell transplantation. The wider study: Recipient samples before transplant were obtained post-cytoreduction.

Concerning this clone: The antigen is not known.

Study-level points and caveats: After transplant, recipient diversity fell while pathologically expanded clonotypes grew through day 180. At the given depth, recipient repertoires were over 95% de novo clonotypes.

Produced via immunoSEQ multiplex PCR; TCRdb's table is partial and in-frame only. The sample holds 65,000 to 80,000 clones; 95% to 97% are singletons and the top ten take roughly 1.5%. The CDR3 totals 15 residues. Germline V CDR1 and CDR2: SGHVS, FQNEAQ. V was shortened by 4 bases and J by 1 base, with 13 bases between the two germline ends. The time point is: recipient sample about 28 days before transplant, after cytoreduction. Recipients were bled about 28 days pretransplant and at posttransplant days 30, 100, 180. The source material was peripheral blood mononuclear cells, sampled before stem cell transplant. This clonotype was obtained from a woman aged 50 to 65 with acute myeloid leukemia. Some clones in this sample may be carry-over from other donors' samples. J is TRBJ1-1 and V is TRBV7-8; D is ambiguous. The CDR3 spells CASSSAGRWNTEAFF. CDR3 DNA sequence: TGTGCCAGCAGCTCCGCCGGGAGGTGGAACACTGAAGCTTTCTTT.